The source of this TCR beta chain is a study of blood T cell repertoires in COVID-19. The CDR3 runs 15 residues. Per the germline V gene, CDR1 is MDHEN and CDR2 is SYDVKM. The V end was cut by 4 bases, the J end by 1 base, with 13 bases between. Under the authors' procedure: The authors estimated nucleated cell counts from reference gene primer amplification. Using immunoSEQ multiplex PCR, the repertoire was profiled, and TCRdb retains in-frame clones only, with some absent. V, J and clone size reflect that table, while D and trimming were determined from the DNA. The sample includes 140,000 to 150,000 clones, roughly 84% of them seen just once.

The receptor was isolated from a man aged 25 to 40 with COVID-19, enrolled during active disease. The gene calls are TRBV28 and TRBJ1-1, with no clear D. What was sequenced was peripheral blood. In DNA form, the CDR3 reads TGTGCCAGCAGTTACTCGCGGTTTTCGAACACTGAAGCTTTCTTT. This codes for CASSYSRFSNTEAFF.